This TCR beta chain was captured by sequencing in a study of beta chain features in type 1 diabetes. The study's findings and limits: Relative to healthy donors, patients appeared to have naive, central memory and Treg TCRB repertoires that were more similar. TCRB CDR3s from Type 1 diabetes patients were moderately but significantly shorter in all four CD4+ subsets.

Sequencing targeted expressed TCRB transcripts, as all isolated RNA had been reverse transcribed. Using immunoSEQ multiplex PCR, the repertoire was profiled, and TCRdb retains in-frame clones only, with some absent. The table shows approximately 470,000 clones, with approximately 30% occurring only once. About this clone: The antigen remains undetermined.

The receptor was isolated from a man aged 18-30 years in good health. Sequencing was done on a sample of naive CD4+ T cells from blood.

The CDR3, as DNA: TGTGCCAGCAGTGATACAGCCTATGGCTACACCTTC. Protein product: CASSDTAYGYTF. This chain uses TRBV25-1 with TRBJ1-2; D call uncertain. Trimming took 3 bases from V and 4 from J, leaving 6 bases between them. This CDR3 has 12 amino acids. CDR1 and CDR2 (germline): MGHDK, SYGVNS.